One and the same sample provided the 15 T cell receptor beta chains below, sequenced in a study of T cells in Graves' hyperthyroidism and ophthalmopathy. The investigators amplified TCR beta CDR3 regions from RNA transcripts. The TCR CDR3 first-round RT-PCR relied on the HTBI primer set. Each CDR3 protein gets one entry after TCRdb re-called the multiplex PCR reads with MiXCR. This table holds about 510,000 distinct CDR3 sequences, roughly 45% found once. The sample consisted of peripheral blood or thyroid tissue (not recorded which). These receptors all come from an adult woman with Graves' disease, either hyperthyroidism or ophthalmopathy (not recorded which).

The chain joins TRBV7-9 to TRBJ2-5, with D maybe TRBD2 (6 bases). This CDR3 region has 16 residues. In germline, CDR1 is SEHNR, CDR2 FQNEAQ (reference sequence). V was cut by 6 bases and J by 2 bases, with 19 bases left in between. This CDR3 is CASSNPRGSGQETQYF. The CDR3 DNA follows: TGTGCCAGCAGTAACCCTCGGGGTAGCGGACAAGAGACCCAGTACTTC.

This clonotype was picked up many times. CDR3 in amino acids: CASSQDPGTIYGYTF. In DNA form, the CDR3 reads TGTGCCAGCAGCCAAGATCCCGGGACAATCTATGGCTACACCTTC. The chain couples TRBV4-2 to TRBJ1-2, with D perhaps matching TRBD1 (6 bases). The germline CDR1 and CDR2 sequences are LGHNA and YNFKEQ. The CDR3 totals 15 residues. V gave up 0 bases and J gave up 4 bases, with 12 bases separating them.

In this sample, this clonotype turned up a few times. The chain links TRBV6-2 or TRBV6-3 to TRBJ1-5; 8 nucleotides match TRBD1. The junction had 4 bases not matched to a gene; V was cut back by 0 bases and J by 6 bases. The CDR3 is 15 residues long. Germline CDR1 MNHEY, CDR2 SVGEGT. The DNA of the CDR3 is TGTGCCAGCAGTTACTCGCGGGACAGGACTCAGCCCCAGCATTTT. Amino acids: CASSYSRDRTQPQHF.

At least ten counts were recorded for this clonotype. The CDR3 nucleotides are TGCAGTGCCCGACGGAACTCTGGAAACACCATATATTTT. Encoded protein: CSARRNSGNTIYF. V usage is TRBV20-1 and J usage is TRBJ1-3; D gene uncertain. CDR1 and CDR2 (germline): DFQATT, SNEGSKA (reference sequence). The CDR3 extends over 13 amino acids. The germline V and J ends were trimmed by 6 bases and 0 bases, with 9 bases remaining between them.

Comment on this clonotype: Its ends do not fully match the called genes, so a read error is possible. This chain links TRBV6-4 with TRBJ1-4, with D possibly TRBD1 on 6 matching bases. Looked up from germline, CDR1 is MRHNA and CDR2 is SNTAGT. The CDR3 has 15 residues. The CDR3 region is CVSNHMGAGPEKLFF. CDR3 sequence (DNA): TGTGTCAGCAACCATATGGGGGCAGGGCCCGAAAAACTGTTTTTT.

The chain recombines TRBV7-2 with TRBJ1-3; 11 bases agree with TRBD1. CDR3 size: 15 residues. After removal of 8 bases from V and 2 bases from J, the junction contained 5 bases not matched to a gene. Germline CDR1 reads SGHTA; CDR2 reads FQGNSA. CDR3 protein: CASAMGQGAGNTIYF. CDR3 nucleotide sequence: TGTGCCAGCGCGATGGGACAGGGGGCTGGAAACACCATATATTTT. Full variable domain (missing parts from reference TRBV7-2 and TRBJ1-3): GAGVSQSPSNKVTEKGKDVELRCDPISGHTALYWYRQSLGQGLEFLIYFQGNSAPDKSGLPSDRFSAERTGGSVSTLTIQRTQQEDSAVYLCASAMGQGAGNTIYFGEGSWLTVV.

This clonotype was detected only a few times. The chain combines TRBV24-1 with TRBJ1-1, with D unresolved. The length of the CDR3 is 12 residues. Deletions cut 3 bases from V and 8 bases from J, with 9 bases between. The germline V gene encodes CDR1 KGHDR and CDR2 SFDVKD. The CDR3 nucleotides are TGTGCCACCAGTGATCGAGGCCTCGAAGCTTTCTTT. Amino acids: CATSDRGLEAFF.

This clonotype came up a few times. The V call is TRBV6-5, the J call TRBJ2-2; either TRBD1 or TRBD2 may supply D (5 bases each). This CDR3 region has 16 residues. The V end was cut by 6 bases, the J end by 6 bases, with 20 bases between. Looked up from germline, CDR1 is MNHEY and CDR2 is SVGAGI. DNA of the CDR3: TGTGCCAGCAGAAACCGGGGACCCCGTGGCGCCGGGGAGCTGTTTTTT. This codes for CASRNRGPRGAGELFF.

The J gene is TRBJ2-7, the V gene TRBV5-8, with 10 nucleotides matching TRBD1. The CDR3 length is 15 residues. Germline CDR1 reads SGHTS; CDR2 reads YDEGEE. V dropped 5 bases and J dropped 3; count of bases not matched to a gene: 8. This CDR3 reads CASRPDRGTFYEQYF. CDR3 nucleotide sequence: TGTGCCAGCAGGCCGGACAGGGGGACTTTCTACGAGCAGTACTTC.

This sequence joins TRBV28 and TRBJ2-7, with D unresolved. The CDR3 runs 13 residues. With 5 bases removed from V and 3 bases from J, the gap between germline ends came to 11 bases. Per germline, CDR1 MDHEN and CDR2 SYDVKM. CDR3 coding DNA: TGTGCCAGCAGTCCCCCGGCATACTACGAGCAGTACTTC. It is translated as CASSPPAYYEQYF.

The rearrangement links TRBV5-1 to TRBJ2-2, with D unclear. The germline V and J ends were trimmed by 3 bases and 5 bases, with 11 bases remaining between them. The CDR3 runs 14 residues. Germline loops: CDR1 SGHRS, CDR2 YFSETQ. CDR3 in amino acids: CASSSEQPTGELFF. The CDR3 nucleotides read TGCGCCAGCAGCTCGGAACAGCCAACCGGGGAGCTGTTTTTT.

This chain connects TRBV7-2 to TRBJ2-6; TRBD1 is a possible D gene (6 bases). This CDR3 is built from 17 residues. Germline assignment: CDR1 SGHTA and CDR2 FQGNSA. The V and J ends lost 2 bases and 0 bases respectively, with 11 bases between them. CDR3 region: CASSLMGALSGANVLTF. The CDR3 DNA reads as TGTGCCAGCAGCTTAATGGGGGCCCTCTCTGGGGCCAACGTCCTGACTTTC.

V gene TRBV20-1 combines with J gene TRBJ2-1; no firm D call. Trimming removed 1 base from V and 0 bases from J, with 10 bases in between. Germline V gene sequence: CDR1 DFQATT, CDR2 SNEGSKA (reference sequence). The CDR3 has 15 residues. The DNA of the CDR3 is TGCAGTGCTAGAGTTGTCCCCAGCTCCTACAATGAGCAGTTCTTC. Translating gives CSARVVPSSYNEQFF.

Ten or more counts support this clonotype. V gene TRBV12-3 or TRBV12-4 combines with J gene TRBJ1-3; D unresolved. The ends were cut back, 6 bases at V and 3 bases at J, with 9 bases in the middle. This CDR3 has 13 amino acids. The CDR3 DNA reads TGTGCCAGCAGCCCGGGAGTTGGAAACACCATATATTTT. Protein: CASSPGVGNTIYF.

This clonotype was seen a handful of times. The rearrangement joins TRBV28 to TRBJ1-2; D gene uncertain. The CDR3 extends over 15 amino acids. The ends were cut back, 3 bases at V and 2 bases at J, with 13 bases in the middle. Germline CDR1 and CDR2: MDHEN and SYDVKM. The chain's CDR3 is CASSFWSGENYGYTF. CDR3 nucleotides: TGTGCCAGCAGTTTTTGGAGCGGAGAAAACTATGGCTACACCTTC.